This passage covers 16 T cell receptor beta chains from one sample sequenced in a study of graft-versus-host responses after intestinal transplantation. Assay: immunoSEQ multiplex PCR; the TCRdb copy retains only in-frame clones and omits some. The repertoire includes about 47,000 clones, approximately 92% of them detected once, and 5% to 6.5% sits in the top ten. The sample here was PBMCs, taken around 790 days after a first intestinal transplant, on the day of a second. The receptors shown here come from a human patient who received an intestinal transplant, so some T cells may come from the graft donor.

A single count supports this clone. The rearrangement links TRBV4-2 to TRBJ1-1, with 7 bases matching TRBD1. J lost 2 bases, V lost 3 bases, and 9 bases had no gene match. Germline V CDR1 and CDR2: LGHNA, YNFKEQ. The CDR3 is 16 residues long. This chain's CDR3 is CASSQRAQGTNTEAFF. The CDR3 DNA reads TGTGCCAGCAGCCAGAGGGCACAGGGGACTAACACTGAAGCTTTCTTT.

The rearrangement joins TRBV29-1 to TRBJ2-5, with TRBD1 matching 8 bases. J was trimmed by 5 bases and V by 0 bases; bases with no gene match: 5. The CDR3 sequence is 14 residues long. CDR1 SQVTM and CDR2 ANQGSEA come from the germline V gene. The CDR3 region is CSVEDGQGRETQYF. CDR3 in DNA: TGCAGCGTTGAAGACGGACAGGGCCGGGAGACCCAGTACTTC.

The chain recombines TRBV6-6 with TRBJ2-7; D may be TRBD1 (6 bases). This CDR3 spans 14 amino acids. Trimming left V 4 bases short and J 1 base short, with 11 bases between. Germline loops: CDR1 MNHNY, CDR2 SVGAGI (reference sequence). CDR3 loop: CASSSGTPSYEQYF. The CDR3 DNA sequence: TGTGCCAGCAGTTCCGGGACACCTTCCTACGAGCAGTACTTC.

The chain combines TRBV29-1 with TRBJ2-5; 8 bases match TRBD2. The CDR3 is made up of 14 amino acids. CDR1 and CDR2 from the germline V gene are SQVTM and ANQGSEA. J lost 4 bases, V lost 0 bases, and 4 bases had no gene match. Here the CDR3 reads CSVEDPLAGETQYF. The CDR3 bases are TGCAGCGTTGAAGATCCCCTAGCGGGAGAGACCCAGTACTTC. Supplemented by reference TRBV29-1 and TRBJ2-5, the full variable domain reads SAVISQKPSRDICQRGTSLTIQCQVDSQVTMMFWYRQQPGQSLTLIATANQGSEATYESGFVIDKFPISRPNLTFSTLTVSNMSPEDSSIYLCSVEDPLAGETQYFGPGTRLLVL.

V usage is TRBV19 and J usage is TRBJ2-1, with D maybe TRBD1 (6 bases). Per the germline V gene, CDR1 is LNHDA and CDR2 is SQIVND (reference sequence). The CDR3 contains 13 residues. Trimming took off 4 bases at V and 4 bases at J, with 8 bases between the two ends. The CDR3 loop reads CASSRGGYNEQFF. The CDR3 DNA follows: TGTGCCAGTAGTAGAGGGGGTTACAATGAGCAGTTCTTC.

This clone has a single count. CDR3 nucleotide sequence: TGTGCCAGCAGCACCGGGACAGGGATAGCCACGCAGTATTTT. Protein: CASSTGTGIATQYF. The rearrangement uses TRBV7-9 and TRBJ2-3; TRBD1 agrees at 9 bases. The CDR3 totals 14 residues. J was trimmed by 9 bases and V by 5 bases; bases with no gene match: 9. The germline CDR1 and CDR2 sequences are SEHNR and FQNEAQ (reference sequence).

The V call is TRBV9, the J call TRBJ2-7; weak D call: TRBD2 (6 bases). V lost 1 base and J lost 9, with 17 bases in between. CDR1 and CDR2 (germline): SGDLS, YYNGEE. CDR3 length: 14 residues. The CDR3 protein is CASSVLDGGEVQYF. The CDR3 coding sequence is TGTGCCAGCAGCGTATTGGACGGAGGGGAGGTGCAGTACTTC.

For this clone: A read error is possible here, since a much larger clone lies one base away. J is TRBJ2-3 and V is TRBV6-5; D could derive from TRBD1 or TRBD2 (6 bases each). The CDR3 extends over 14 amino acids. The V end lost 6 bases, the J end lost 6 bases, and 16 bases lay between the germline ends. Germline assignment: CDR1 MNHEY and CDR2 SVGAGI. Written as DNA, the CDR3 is TGTGCCAGCAGGGGGGCGGGATGGGGGGATACGCAGTATTTT. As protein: CASRGAGWGDTQYF.

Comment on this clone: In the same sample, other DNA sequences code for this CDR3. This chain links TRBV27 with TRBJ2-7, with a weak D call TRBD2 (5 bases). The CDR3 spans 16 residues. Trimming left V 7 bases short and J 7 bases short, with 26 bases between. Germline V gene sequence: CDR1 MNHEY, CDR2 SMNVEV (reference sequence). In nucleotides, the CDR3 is TGTGCCAGCATCAGTGGTGACGCAGGATCCGGAGGAGAGCAGTACTTC. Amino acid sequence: CASISGDAGSGGEQYF.

The CDR3 protein is CASSTHKDGSRETQYF. CDR3 in DNA: TGCGCCAGCAGCACACACAAAGACGGGAGCCGGGAGACCCAGTACTTC. This chain joins TRBV5-1 and TRBJ2-5; maybe TRBD2 (6 bases). Trimming took off 4 bases at V and 5 bases at J, with 21 bases between the two ends. CDR1 is SGHRS and CDR2 is YFSETQ in the germline V gene. The CDR3 is made up of 16 amino acids.

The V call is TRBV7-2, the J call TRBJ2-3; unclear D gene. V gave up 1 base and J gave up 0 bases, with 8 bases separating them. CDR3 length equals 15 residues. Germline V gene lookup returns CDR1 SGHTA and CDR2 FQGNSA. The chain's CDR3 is CASSLVDASTDTQYF. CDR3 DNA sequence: TGTGCCAGCAGCTTAGTGGACGCTAGCACAGATACGCAGTATTTT.

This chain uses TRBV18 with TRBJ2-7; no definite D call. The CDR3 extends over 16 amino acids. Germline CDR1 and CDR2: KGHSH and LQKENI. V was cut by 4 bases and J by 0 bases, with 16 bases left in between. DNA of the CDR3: TGTGCCAGCTCACTAAGCCGCCCGGGCGTCTCCTACGAGCAGTACTTC. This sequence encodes CASSLSRPGVSYEQYF.

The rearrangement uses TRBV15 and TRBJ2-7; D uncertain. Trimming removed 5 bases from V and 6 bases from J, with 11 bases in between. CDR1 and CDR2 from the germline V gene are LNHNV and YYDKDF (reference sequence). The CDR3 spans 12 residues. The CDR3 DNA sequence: TGTGCCACCAGCGAGACACCCCCCGAGCAGTACTTC. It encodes CATSETPPEQYF. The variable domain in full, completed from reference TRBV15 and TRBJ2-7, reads DAMVIQNPRYQVTQFGKPVTLSCSQTLNHNVMYWYQQKSSQAPKLLFHYYDKDFNNEADTPDNFQSRRPNTSFCFLDIRSPGLGDTAMYLCATSETPPEQYFGPGTRLTVT.

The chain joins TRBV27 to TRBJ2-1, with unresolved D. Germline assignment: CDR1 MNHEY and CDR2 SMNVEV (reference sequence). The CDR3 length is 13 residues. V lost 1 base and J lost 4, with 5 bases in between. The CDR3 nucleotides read TGTGCCAGCAGTTTATACGGATACAATGAGCAGTTCTTC. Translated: CASSLYGYNEQFF.

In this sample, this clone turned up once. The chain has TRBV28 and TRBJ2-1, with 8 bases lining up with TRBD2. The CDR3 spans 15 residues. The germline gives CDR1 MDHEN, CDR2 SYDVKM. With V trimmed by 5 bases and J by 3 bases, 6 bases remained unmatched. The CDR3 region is CASSPLRGGYNEQFF. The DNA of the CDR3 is TGTGCCAGCAGTCCCCTTCGGGGGGGCTACAATGAGCAGTTCTTC.

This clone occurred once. The CDR3 DNA reads TGTGCCAGCACGGACAGGGGAACAGATACGCAGTATTTT. Its translation: CASTDRGTDTQYF. The chain employs TRBV18 and TRBJ2-3; 9 bases fit TRBD1. CDR1 KGHSH and CDR2 LQKENI come from the germline V gene. This CDR3 has 13 amino acids. V gave up 8 bases and J gave up 3 bases; unmatched junction bases: 3.